This record covers a single T cell receptor (beta chain). Its antigen is unidentified. The data originate from a study of shared clonotypes between healthy human individuals. Study-wide context: CD4 naive and memory got three plates each, CD8 naive two, CD8 memory one. Study-level results: Represented diversity (both genetic and exposure-history) was limited by the small number of donors. Rarefaction indicated that sorted-subset sequencing remained incomplete although depth was large.

The CDR3 extends over 14 amino acids. Per the germline V gene, CDR1 is SGDLS and CDR2 is YYNGEE. Using about 190 ng DNA, around 30,000 T cell genomes, the sorted-subset replicate PCRs were run. TCRdb keeps only in-frame clones here, not all; method: immunoSEQ multiplex PCR. This table holds some 2.1 million clones, 93% found once. As defined, naive CD8 cells were CD45RO-negative and positively selected for CCR7, with terminally differentiated effector memory CD45RA+ cells excluded. The sample comprised naive CD8+ T cells from PBMCs. V and J are TRBV9 and TRBJ2-5, with D hard to call. The J call could be wrong; TRBJ2-7 is a better fit for the DNA end. The TCR originated in a man between 18 and 29 years old in good health. Some clones in this sample may be carry-over from other donors' samples. The CDR3 spells CASSAGNSEYEQYF. CDR3 DNA: TGTGCCAGCAGCGCCGGAAATTCGGAGTACGAGCAGTACTTC.